The 26 T cell receptor beta chains below were found in one sample sequenced in a study of T cell responses to AZD1222 COVID-19 vaccine. TCRdb's copy holds only in-frame clones and misses some; the assay was immunoSEQ multiplex PCR. The sample yields roughly 83,000 clones, around 88% seen once. Material: peripheral blood, obtained on day 0 of AZD1222 vaccination. These receptors were taken from an adult in good health.

This clone was found a few times. This chain uses TRBV5-1 with TRBJ2-3, with TRBD2 matching 12 bases. The CDR3 covers 19 residues. Looked up from germline, CDR1 is SGHRS and CDR2 is YFSETQ. V shed 4 bases, J shed 0 bases, and the junction held 12 bases outside the gene matches. CDR3 bases: TGCGCCAGCAGCGGTACTAGCGGGGGGCCATCTTCTAGCACAGATACGCAGTATTTT. Translation: CASSGTSGGPSSSTDTQYF.

The gene calls are TRBV6-6 and TRBJ2-3; tentatively, D is TRBD2 (5 bases). This CDR3 spans 11 amino acids. The germline V gene has CDR1 MNHNY and CDR2 SVGAGI (reference sequence). Trimming removed 7 bases from V and 6 bases from J, with 8 bases in between. The CDR3 here is CASTDYDTQYF. In DNA form, the CDR3 reads TGTGCCAGCACCGACTACGATACGCAGTATTTT.

This chain links TRBV28 with TRBJ2-3; D gene uncertain. CDR1 is MDHEN, CDR2 SYDVKM, per germline. The CDR3 consists of 13 residues. Trimming shortened V by 0 bases and J by 11 bases, and 12 bases separated the two germline ends. For the CDR3, the DNA is TGTGCCAGCAGTTTATGGAGCCCGCCGGAGCAGTATTTT. It translates to CASSLWSPPEQYF.

The CDR3 sequence: CASSPAGRGTEAFF. In nucleotides, the CDR3 is TGTGCCAGCAGCCCCGCGGGCCGTGGCACTGAAGCTTTCTTT. The chain links TRBV6-6 to TRBJ1-1; D gene unclear. V was cut by 6 bases and J by 4 bases, with 15 bases left in between. Germline CDR1 reads MNHNY; CDR2 reads SVGAGI (reference sequence). The CDR3 totals 14 residues.

This rearrangement joins TRBV30 to TRBJ1-1; 8 positions match TRBD1. Germline CDR1 reads GTSNPN; CDR2 reads SVGIG (reference sequence). The CDR3 contains 14 residues. The DNA of the CDR3 is TGTGCATTCGACCCTCTTACAGGGGGGCTAACAGCTTTCTTT. Translated: CAFDPLTGGLTAFF.

In nucleotides, the CDR3 is TGTGCCAGCAGCTTGGGCAGGGGGCAAGATCAGCCCCAGCATTTT. Protein sequence: CASSLGRGQDQPQHF. The chain recombines TRBV7-8 with TRBJ1-5; 8 bases agree with TRBD1. There are 15 residues in the CDR3. CDR1 is SGHVS, CDR2 FQNEAQ, per germline. V lost 3 bases to trimming and J lost 5 bases; unmatched junction nucleotides: 6. Complete variable domain (other parts from reference TRBV7-8 and TRBJ1-5): GAGVSQSPRYKVAKRGQDVALRCDPISGHVSLFWYQQALGQGPEFLTYFQNEAQLDKSGLPSDRFFAERPEGSVSTLKIQRTQQEDSAVYLCASSLGRGQDQPQHFGDGTRLSIL.

This chain joins TRBV5-1 and TRBJ1-4; D is possibly TRBD1 (6 bases). The germline V gene encodes CDR1 SGHRS and CDR2 YFSETQ. The CDR3 is made up of 18 amino acids. Trimming removed 2 bases from V and 3 bases from J, with 20 bases in between. The CDR3, as DNA: TGCGCCAGCAGCTTAACAGGGTCCACACCCAACTCTAATGAAAAACTGTTTTTT. This encodes CASSLTGSTPNSNEKLFF.

This clone was seen once. CDR3 sequence: CATKEWTSLSTDTQYF. CDR3 DNA sequence: TGTGCCACTAAAGAGTGGACTAGTCTAAGCACAGATACGCAGTATTTT. The genes are TRBV19 and TRBJ2-3; TRBD2 matches 7 bases. The V segment lost 10 bases and the J segment 0 bases; nucleotides outside the gene matches: 13. Germline V gene sequence: CDR1 LNHDA, CDR2 SQIVND (reference sequence). This CDR3 has 16 residues.

This chain links TRBV5-5 with TRBJ2-7; 10 nucleotides match TRBD1. This CDR3 has 16 residues. Germline-derived CDR1 and CDR2 are SGHKS and YYEKEE (reference sequence). Trimming at V came to 3 bases and at J to 2 bases, leaving 8 bases not matched to a gene. The chain's CDR3 is CASSSQGGTGAYEQYF. CDR3 in DNA: TGTGCCAGCAGCTCCCAGGGGGGGACAGGGGCCTACGAGCAGTACTTC.

This chain links TRBV6-4 with TRBJ2-3; 7 bases align to TRBD2. Germline trimming cut 2 bases from V and 1 base from J; bases unmatched to any gene: 3. Germline V lookup: CDR1 MRHNA, CDR2 SNTAGT. The CDR3 totals 15 residues. The CDR3 nucleotides read TGTGCCAGCAGTGACGGGGGGGGAGGCACAGATACGCAGTATTTT. Encoded protein: CASSDGGGGTDTQYF.

CDR3 residues: CASSESETQYF. As DNA, the CDR3 is TGTGCCAGCAGTGAATCTGAGACCCAGTACTTC. This chain links TRBV25-1 with TRBJ2-5; no clear D. The CDR3 is 11 amino acids. Germline V CDR1 and CDR2: MGHDK, SYGVNS. V gave up 1 base and J gave up 5 bases, with 2 bases separating them.

This clone was picked up one time. The chain couples TRBV4-2 to TRBJ1-4; the match to TRBD1 covers 7 bases. The CDR3 totals 16 residues. The ends lost 6 bases at V and 6 bases at J; junction bases unmatched: 13. The V gene's germline CDR1 is LGHNA and CDR2 YNFKEQ. The CDR3 DNA reads TGTGCCAGCAGTCTCCGAACCGGGACAGATCATGAAAAACTGTTTTTT. It yields the protein CASSLRTGTDHEKLFF.

The V gene is TRBV28, the J gene TRBJ2-5; 7 bases align to TRBD2. The CDR3 consists of 15 residues. V shed 3 bases, J shed 5 bases, and the junction held 9 bases outside the gene matches. In germline, CDR1 is MDHEN, CDR2 SYDVKM. CDR3 residues: CASSFGEGILETQYF. CDR3 in DNA: TGTGCCAGCAGTTTTGGGGAGGGAATTCTCGAGACCCAGTACTTC. Drawing the rest from reference TRBV28 and TRBJ2-5, the complete variable domain is DVKVTQSSRYLVKRTGEKVFLECVQDMDHENMFWYRQDPGLGLRLIYFSYDVKMKEKGDIPEGYSVSREKKERFSLILESASTNQTSMYLCASSFGEGILETQYFGPGTRLLVL.

This sequence joins TRBV5-8 and TRBJ2-5, with D maybe TRBD2 (7 bases). Germline CDR1 reads SGHTS; CDR2 reads YDEGEE. The ends were cut back, 0 bases at V and 5 bases at J, with 11 bases in the middle. CDR3 length: 14 residues. The CDR3 region has the DNA TGTGCCAGCAGCTTGGCGGGGGGCCGGGAGACCCAGTACTTC. Translation: CASSLAGGRETQYF.

The gene calls are TRBV10-2 and TRBJ1-5; D is undetermined. Trimming pared 7 bases from V and 2 bases from J, leaving 18 bases between. Germline V CDR1 and CDR2: WSHSY, SAAADI. This CDR3 comprises 16 residues. The CDR3 here is CASIEASSRGNQPQHF. For the CDR3, the DNA is TGCGCCAGCATCGAGGCCTCGTCCCGGGGCAATCAGCCCCAGCATTTT.

The chain couples TRBV4-3 to TRBJ2-7; 7 bases line up with TRBD1. This CDR3 region has 15 residues. Germline V lookup: CDR1 LGHNA, CDR2 YSLEER. Trimming cost V 8 bases and J 3 bases; bases outside gene matches: 13. In DNA, the CDR3 is TGCGCCAGCGGAAGGGCGGCAGGGGGTATCTACGAGCAGTACTTC. Its protein product is CASGRAAGGIYEQYF.

This sequence joins TRBV7-3 and TRBJ2-7; tentatively, D is TRBD2 (5 bases). The CDR3 covers 14 residues. V was trimmed by 1 base and J by 6 bases, leaving 13 bases between them. Per germline, CDR1 SGHTA and CDR2 FQGTGA. This CDR3 reads CASSLIGLTGEQYF. CDR3 bases: TGTGCCAGCAGCTTAATTGGACTGACTGGCGAGCAGTACTTC.

V usage is TRBV18 and J usage is TRBJ1-5; no clear D. CDR3 length: 16 amino acids. V lost 2 bases, J lost 6 bases, and 17 bases lay in between. From germline, CDR1 is KGHSH and CDR2 LQKENI. As DNA, the CDR3 is TGTGCCAGCTCACCAACGAGGGTCCGTTTGGGTCAGCCCCAGCATTTT. Residues: CASSPTRVRLGQPQHF.

The genes are TRBV7-2 and TRBJ2-5, with D possibly matching TRBD2 (7 bases). The CDR3 covers 16 residues. Trimming took off 6 bases at V and 3 bases at J, with 20 bases between the two ends. The germline gives CDR1 SGHTA, CDR2 FQGNSA. The CDR3 region is CASRSIAGAREETQYF. CDR3 bases: TGTGCCAGCAGATCCATCGCGGGGGCGAGAGAAGAGACCCAGTACTTC.

The gene calls are TRBV7-8 and TRBJ2-7; the match to TRBD2 covers 10 bases. Germline-derived CDR1 and CDR2 are SGHVS and FQNEAQ. This CDR3 has 17 residues. V lost 5 bases, J lost 5 bases, and 15 bases stayed unmatched. This chain's CDR3 is CASSPLTRLAGADEQYF. The DNA for the CDR3 is TGTGCCAGCAGCCCTTTAACACGGCTAGCGGGAGCGGACGAGCAGTACTTC.

The rearrangement uses TRBV28 and TRBJ2-2; D is unresolved. V lost 3 bases and J lost 2, with 10 bases in between. Germline values: CDR1 MDHEN, CDR2 SYDVKM. The CDR3 spans 15 residues. In nucleotides, the CDR3 is TGTGCCAGCAGTTTGTCATACAGTAACACCGGGGAGCTGTTTTTT. Its translation: CASSLSYSNTGELFF.

In this sample, this clone turned up a few times. V is TRBV9 and J is TRBJ2-3; no clear D gene. The CDR3 is 13 residues long. In germline, CDR1 is SGDLS, CDR2 YYNGEE. V gave up 3 bases and J gave up 0 bases, with 5 bases separating them. The CDR3, as DNA: TGTGCCAGCAGCGGATTTAGCACAGATACGCAGTATTTT. Its protein product is CASSGFSTDTQYF. The full variable domain, with the rest looked up from reference TRBV9 and TRBJ2-3, is DSGVTQTPKHLITATGQRVTLRCSPRSGDLSVYWYQQSLDQGLQFLIQYYNGEERAKGNILERFSAQQFPDLHSELNLSSLELGDSALYFCASSGFSTDTQYFGPGTRLTVL.

The chain employs TRBV7-9 and TRBJ2-7, with 7 nucleotides matching TRBD2. The CDR3 contains 15 residues. V shed 4 bases and J 0 bases; nucleotides not matched to a gene: 6. The germline V gene has CDR1 SEHNR and CDR2 FQNEAQ (reference sequence). CDR3 bases: TGTGCCAGCAGCTCCTGGGGGGGGAGCTCCTACGAGCAGTACTTC. Translating it yields CASSSWGGSSYEQYF.

The chain joins TRBV5-1 to TRBJ2-3; D is uncertain. Germline CDR1 and CDR2: SGHRS and YFSETQ. The CDR3 loop spans 13 amino acids. V dropped 4 bases and J dropped 4 bases, with 10 bases sitting between them. The CDR3 nucleotides read TGCGCCAGCAGCCTCGGAGTTGCAGATACGCAGTATTTT. Translated: CASSLGVADTQYF.

The chain couples TRBV9 to TRBJ2-7; 8 bases agree with TRBD1. The CDR3 runs to 15 residues. CDR1 is SGDLS, CDR2 YYNGEE, per germline. J gave up 4 bases and V 3 bases, and 9 bases lay outside the gene matches. This CDR3 reads CASSATTGAGYEQYF. The DNA for the CDR3 is TGTGCCAGCAGCGCCACGACAGGGGCAGGTTACGAGCAGTACTTC.

The genes are TRBV5-5 and TRBJ1-2; D may be TRBD1 (5 bases). Trimming pared 3 bases from V and 4 bases from J, leaving 16 bases between. Germline-derived CDR1 and CDR2 are SGHKS and YYEKEE (reference sequence). This CDR3 contains 15 residues. CDR3 sequence: CASSSPGGVGYGYTF. CDR3 nucleotide sequence: TGTGCCAGCAGCTCCCCGGGGGGGGTCGGCTATGGCTACACCTTC.